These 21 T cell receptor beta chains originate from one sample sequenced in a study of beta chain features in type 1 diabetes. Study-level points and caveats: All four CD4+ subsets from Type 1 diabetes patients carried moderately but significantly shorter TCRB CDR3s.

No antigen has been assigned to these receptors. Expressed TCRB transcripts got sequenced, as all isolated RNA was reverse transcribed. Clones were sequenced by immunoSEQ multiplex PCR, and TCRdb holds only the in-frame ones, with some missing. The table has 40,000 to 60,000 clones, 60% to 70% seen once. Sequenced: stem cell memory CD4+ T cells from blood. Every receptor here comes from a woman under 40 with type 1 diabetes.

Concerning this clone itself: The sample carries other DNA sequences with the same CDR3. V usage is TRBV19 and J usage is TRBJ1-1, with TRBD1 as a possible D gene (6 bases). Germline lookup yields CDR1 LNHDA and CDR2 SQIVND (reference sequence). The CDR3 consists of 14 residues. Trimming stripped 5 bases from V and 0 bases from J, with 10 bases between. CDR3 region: CASSPQGMNTEAFF. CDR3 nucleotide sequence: TGTGCCAGTAGTCCACAGGGAATGAACACTGAAGCTTTCTTT.

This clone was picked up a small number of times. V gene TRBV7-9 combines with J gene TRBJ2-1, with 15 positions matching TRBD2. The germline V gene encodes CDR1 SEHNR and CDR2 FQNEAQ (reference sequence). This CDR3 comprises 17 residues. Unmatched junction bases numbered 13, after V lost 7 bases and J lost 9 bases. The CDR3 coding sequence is TGTGCCAGCAACCCTTCCGAGGGACTAGCGGGAGGTGGTGAGCAGTTCTTC. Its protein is CASNPSEGLAGGGEQFF. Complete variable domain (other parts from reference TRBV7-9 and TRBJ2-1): DTGVSQNPRHKITKRGQNVTFRCDPISEHNRLYWYRQTLGQGPEFLTYFQNEAQLEKSRLLSDRFSAERPKGSFSTLEIQRTEQGDSAMYLCASNPSEGLAGGGEQFFGPGTRLTVL.

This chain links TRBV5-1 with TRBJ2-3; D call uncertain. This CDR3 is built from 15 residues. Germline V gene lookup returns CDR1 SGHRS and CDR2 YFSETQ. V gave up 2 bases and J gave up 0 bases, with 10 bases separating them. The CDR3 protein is CASSLTQSSTDTQYF. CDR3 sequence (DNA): TGCGCCAGCAGCTTAACACAGTCTAGCACAGATACGCAGTATTTT.

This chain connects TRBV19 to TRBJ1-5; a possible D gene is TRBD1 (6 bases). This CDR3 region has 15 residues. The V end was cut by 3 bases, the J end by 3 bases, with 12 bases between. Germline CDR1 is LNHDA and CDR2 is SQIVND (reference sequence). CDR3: CASSMGTLHNQPQHF. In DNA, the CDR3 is TGTGCCAGTAGTATGGGGACACTTCACAATCAGCCCCAGCATTTT.

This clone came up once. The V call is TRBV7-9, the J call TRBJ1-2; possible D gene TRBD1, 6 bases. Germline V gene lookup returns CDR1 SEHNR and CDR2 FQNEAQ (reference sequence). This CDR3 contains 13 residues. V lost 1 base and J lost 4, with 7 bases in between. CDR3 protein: CASSLDRAYGYTF. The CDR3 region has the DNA TGTGCCAGCAGCTTAGACAGGGCCTATGGCTACACCTTC.

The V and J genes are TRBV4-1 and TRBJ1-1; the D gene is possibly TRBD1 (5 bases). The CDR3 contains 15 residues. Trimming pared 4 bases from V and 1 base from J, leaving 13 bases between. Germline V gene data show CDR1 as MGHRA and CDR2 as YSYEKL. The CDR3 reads CASSRDTDRNTEAFF. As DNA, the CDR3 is TGCGCCAGCAGCCGGGATACCGACAGGAACACTGAAGCTTTCTTT.

The CDR3 loop is CASSLGSLYGYTF. CDR3 nucleotide sequence: TGTGCCAGCAGCTTGGGCAGTCTTTATGGCTACACCTTC. The chain combines TRBV7-2 with TRBJ1-2; D unresolved. CDR3 length: 13 residues. Germline V CDR1 and CDR2: SGHTA, FQGNSA. Trimming shortened V by 3 bases and J by 5 bases, and 10 bases separated the two germline ends.

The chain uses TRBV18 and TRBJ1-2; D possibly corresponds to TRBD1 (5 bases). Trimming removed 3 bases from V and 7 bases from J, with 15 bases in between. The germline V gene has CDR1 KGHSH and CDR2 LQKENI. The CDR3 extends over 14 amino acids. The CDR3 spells CASSPTEDTTGYTF. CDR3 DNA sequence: TGTGCCAGCTCACCGACCGAGGACACCACTGGCTACACCTTC.

The DNA for the CDR3 is TGTGCCAGCTCGAGCAGGGGTGGCAACAATCAGCCCCAGCATTTT. This encodes CASSSRGGNNQPQHF. This chain uses TRBV2 with TRBJ1-5; tentative D call: TRBD1 (6 bases). Trimming removed 8 bases from V and 3 bases from J, with 17 bases in between. CDR1 SNHLY and CDR2 FYNNEI come from the germline V gene. The CDR3 has 15 residues.

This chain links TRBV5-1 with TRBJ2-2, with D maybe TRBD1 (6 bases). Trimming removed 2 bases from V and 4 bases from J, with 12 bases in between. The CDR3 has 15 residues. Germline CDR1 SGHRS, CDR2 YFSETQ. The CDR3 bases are TGCGCCAGCAGCTTCGGGCAGGGGCCCACCGGGGAGCTGTTTTTT. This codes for CASSFGQGPTGELFF.

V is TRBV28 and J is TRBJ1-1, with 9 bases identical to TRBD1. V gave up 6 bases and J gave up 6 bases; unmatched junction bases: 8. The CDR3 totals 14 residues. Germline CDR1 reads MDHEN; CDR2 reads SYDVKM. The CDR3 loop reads CASRTWTGVSEAFF. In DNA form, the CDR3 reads TGTGCCAGCAGAACGTGGACAGGGGTCTCTGAAGCTTTCTTT.

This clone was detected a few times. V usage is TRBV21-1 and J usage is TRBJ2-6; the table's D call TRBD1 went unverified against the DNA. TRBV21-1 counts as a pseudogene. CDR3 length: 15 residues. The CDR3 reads CASSHRTAGANVLTF. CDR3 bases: TGTGCCAGCAGCCATCGGACAGCTGGGGCCAACGTCCTGACTTTC.

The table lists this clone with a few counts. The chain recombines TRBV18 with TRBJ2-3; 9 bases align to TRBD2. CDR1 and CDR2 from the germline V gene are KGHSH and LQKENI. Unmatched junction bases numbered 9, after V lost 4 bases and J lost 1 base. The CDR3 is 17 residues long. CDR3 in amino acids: CASSLQLAGGGTDTQYF. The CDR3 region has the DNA TGTGCCAGCTCACTCCAACTAGCGGGCGGTGGCACAGATACGCAGTATTTT.

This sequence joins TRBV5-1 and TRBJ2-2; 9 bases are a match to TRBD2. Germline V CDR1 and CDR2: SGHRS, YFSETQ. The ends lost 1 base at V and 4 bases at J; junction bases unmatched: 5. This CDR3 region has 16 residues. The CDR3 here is CASSLLAGDSTGELFF. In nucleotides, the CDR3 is TGCGCCAGCAGCTTGTTAGCGGGAGATTCCACCGGGGAGCTGTTTTTT.

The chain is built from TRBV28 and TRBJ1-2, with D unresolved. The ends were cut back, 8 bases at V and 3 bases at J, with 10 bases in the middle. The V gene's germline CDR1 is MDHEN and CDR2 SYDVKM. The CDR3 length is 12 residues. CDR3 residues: CASAREDYGYTF. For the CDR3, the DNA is TGTGCCAGCGCGAGGGAGGACTATGGCTACACCTTC.

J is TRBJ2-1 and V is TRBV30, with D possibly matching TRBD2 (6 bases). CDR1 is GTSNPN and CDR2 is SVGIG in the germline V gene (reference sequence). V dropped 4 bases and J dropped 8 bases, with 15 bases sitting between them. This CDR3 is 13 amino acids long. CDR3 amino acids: CAWNRGTGDEQFF. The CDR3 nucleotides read TGTGCCTGGAATCGTGGGACTGGGGATGAGCAGTTCTTC.

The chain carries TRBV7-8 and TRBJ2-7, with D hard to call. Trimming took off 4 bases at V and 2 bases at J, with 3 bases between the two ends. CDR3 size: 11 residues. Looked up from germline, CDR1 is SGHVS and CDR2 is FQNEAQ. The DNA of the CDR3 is TGTGCCAGCAGCTCTACCTACGAGCAGTACTTC. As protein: CASSSTYEQYF.

The CDR3 coding sequence is TGTGCCACCAGAAAAGGACACTCTGGAAACACCATATATTTT. Translation gives CATRKGHSGNTIYF. This chain uses TRBV15 with TRBJ1-3; D possibly corresponds to TRBD1 (5 bases). V gave up 6 bases and J gave up 0 bases, with 9 bases separating them. The germline V gene has CDR1 LNHNV and CDR2 YYDKDF (reference sequence). There are 14 residues in the CDR3.

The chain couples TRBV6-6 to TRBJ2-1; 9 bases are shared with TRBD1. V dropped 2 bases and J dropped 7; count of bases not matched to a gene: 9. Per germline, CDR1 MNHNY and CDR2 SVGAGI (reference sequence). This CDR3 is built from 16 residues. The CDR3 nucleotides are TGTGCCAGCAGTTACGCCGGGACAGGGTGGATGAATGAGCAGTTCTTC. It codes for CASSYAGTGWMNEQFF.

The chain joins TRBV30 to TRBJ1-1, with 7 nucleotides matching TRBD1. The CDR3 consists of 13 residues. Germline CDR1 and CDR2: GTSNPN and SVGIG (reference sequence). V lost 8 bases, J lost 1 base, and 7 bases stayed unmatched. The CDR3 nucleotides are TGTGCCCGCAGGGACAGTCGGAACACTGAAGCTTTCTTT. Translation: CARRDSRNTEAFF.

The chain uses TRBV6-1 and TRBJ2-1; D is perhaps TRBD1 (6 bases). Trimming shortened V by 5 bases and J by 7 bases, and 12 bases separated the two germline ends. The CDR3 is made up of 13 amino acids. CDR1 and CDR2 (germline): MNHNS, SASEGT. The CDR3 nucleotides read TGTGCCAGCAGTTGGGGGACACCTAATGAGCAGTTCTTC. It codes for CASSWGTPNEQFF.